Listed here is a single TCR beta chain. Its matching antigen is unknown. Donors in the study were healthy people who gave bone marrow. From germline, CDR1 is SGDLS and CDR2 YYNGEE. The CDR3 extends over 15 amino acids. The junction had 9 bases not matched to a gene; V was cut back by 3 bases and J by 6 bases. The data originate from a study of cytomegalovirus exposure and HLA in healthy donors. At the level of the study: The 120 million or so unique TCR beta sequences, from roughly 170 million T cells, were found by an earlier analysis. Early release data held tens of millions of unique TCRs from HLA-typed donors.

General observations from the study: Prior analysis indicated that the majority of TCR beta V segments exhibited productivity approximately 87% or approximately 30% of the time.

Both 60 Vbeta primers and 13 Jbeta primers went into the PCR. Produced via immunoSEQ multiplex PCR; TCRdb's table is partial and in-frame only. The table has approximately 190,000 clones, roughly 70% seen once; the top ten hold 2.6%. Sequencing input: PBMCs. This rearrangement joins TRBV9 to TRBJ2-1, with TRBD2 matching over 7 bases. This receptor was taken from a man aged 40-55 years in good health and CMV-seropositive. CDR3 nucleotides: TGTGCCAGCAGCGCCCGGGGGGTAAAGAGCAATGAGCAGTTCTTC. Encoded protein: CASSARGVKSNEQFF.